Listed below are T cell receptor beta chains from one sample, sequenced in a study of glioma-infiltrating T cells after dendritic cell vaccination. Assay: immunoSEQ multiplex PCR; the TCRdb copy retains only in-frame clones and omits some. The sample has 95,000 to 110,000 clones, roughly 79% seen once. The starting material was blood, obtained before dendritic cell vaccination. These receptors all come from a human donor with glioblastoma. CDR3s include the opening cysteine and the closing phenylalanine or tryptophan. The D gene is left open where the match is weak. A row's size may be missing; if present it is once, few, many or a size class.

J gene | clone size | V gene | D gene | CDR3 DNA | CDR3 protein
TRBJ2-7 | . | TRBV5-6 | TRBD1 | TGTGCCAGCAGGGCAGGGGGCTACGAGCAGTACTTC | CASRAGGYEQYF
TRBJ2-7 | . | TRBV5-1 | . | TGCGCCAGCAGCCTAATTACCGGGGGCGAGCAGTACTTC | CASSLITGGEQYF
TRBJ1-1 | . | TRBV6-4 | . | TGTGCCAGCAGTGAGAGTCCCGGGACTGCCGAAGCTTTCTTT | CASSESPGTAEAFF
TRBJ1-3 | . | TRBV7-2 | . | TGTGCCAGCACCCTGGCTAGCACTGGAAACACCATATATTTT | CASTLASTGNTIYF
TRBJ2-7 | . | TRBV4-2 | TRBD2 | TGTGCCAGCAGCCAAGAGTTTAGCGGGGGTTCCTACGAGCAGTACTTC | CASSQEFSGGSYEQYF
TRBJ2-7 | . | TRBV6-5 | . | TGTGCCAGCAGTTACATTCTAGCGAAAACCTACGAGCAGTACTTC | CASSYILAKTYEQYF
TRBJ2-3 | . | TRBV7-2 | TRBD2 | TGTGCCAGCAGCGAGACTAGCGGGGGGGCGTATACGCAGTATTTT | CASSETSGGAYTQYF
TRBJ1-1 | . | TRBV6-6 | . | TGTGCCAGCAGTTACTCACGCGGGAACACTGAAGCTTTCTTT | CASSYSRGNTEAFF
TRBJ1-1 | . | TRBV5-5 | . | TGTGCCAGCAGCTCACAGGTGAACACTGAAGCTTTCTTT | CASSSQVNTEAFF
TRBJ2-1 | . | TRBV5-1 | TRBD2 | TGCGCCAGCAGCTTAGAAGTCCCTAGCGGGGGTTATGAGCAGTTCTTC | CASSLEVPSGGYEQFF
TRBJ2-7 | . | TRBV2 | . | TGTGCCAGCAGTGAAAAAGAGGCCAGCCAGTACGAGCAGTACTTC | CASSEKEASQYEQYF
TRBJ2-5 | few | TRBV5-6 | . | TGTGCCAGCAGCTCGTCACTCCAAGAGACCCAGTACTTC | CASSSSLQETQYF
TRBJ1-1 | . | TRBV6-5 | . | TGTGCCAGCAGTTACTCGATGGGGGGACCCACTGAAGCTTTCTTT | CASSYSMGGPTEAFF
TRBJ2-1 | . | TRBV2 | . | TGTGCCAGCAGCGAGCGAGGCTTCTACAATGAGCAGTTCTTC | CASSERGFYNEQFF
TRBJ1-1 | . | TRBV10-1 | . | TGCGCCAGCAGTGAGGACTTCAGTAGCAAGAACACTGAAGCTTTCTTT | CASSEDFSSKNTEAFF
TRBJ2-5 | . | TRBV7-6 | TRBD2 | TGTGCCAGCAGCTCCGAAGCGGGGGGGTCGCAAGAGACCCAGTACTTC | CASSSEAGGSQETQYF
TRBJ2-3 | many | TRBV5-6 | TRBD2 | TGTGCCAGCAGCTTCAAGGCGGGGGGGGCAGATACGCAGTATTTT | CASSFKAGGADTQYF
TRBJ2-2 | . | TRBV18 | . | TGTGCCAGCTCACCGAGTCATATACCCCGGGCCGGGGAGCTGTTTTTT | CASSPSHIPRAGELFF
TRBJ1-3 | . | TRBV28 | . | TGTGCCAGCAGCCGTGGACAGAGTGGAAACACCATATATTTT | CASSRGQSGNTIYF
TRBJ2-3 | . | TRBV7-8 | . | TGTGCCAGCAGCTTAGTGGGCTTGATCACAGATACGCAGTATTTT | CASSLVGLITDTQYF
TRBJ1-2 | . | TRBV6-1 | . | TGTGCCAGCAGTGGGACGGGAGACTTCGATGGCTACACCTTC | CASSGTGDFDGYTF
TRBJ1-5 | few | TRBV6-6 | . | TGTGCCGCTAGGGCAGGGAATCAGCCCCAGCATTTT | CAARAGNQPQHF
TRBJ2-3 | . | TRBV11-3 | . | TGTGCCAGCAGTCGTTATACAGGAAGCACAGATACGCAGTATTTT | CASSRYTGSTDTQYF
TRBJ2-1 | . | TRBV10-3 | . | TGTGCCATCAGTGAACTATACAATGAGCAGTTCTTC | CAISELYNEQFF
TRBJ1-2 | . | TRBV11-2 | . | TGTGCCAGCAGCCGCGGCGCGTGGGTTGACTATGGCTACACCTTC | CASSRGAWVDYGYTF
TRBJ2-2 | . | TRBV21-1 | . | TGTGCCAGCGGGTGGAGGGGGCAGAACACCGGGGAGCTGTTTTTT | CASGWRGQNTGELFF
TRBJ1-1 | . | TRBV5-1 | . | TGCGCCAGCAGCTCCTCCGGTGCACAGGGCTTTCCGTTGAACACTGAAGCTTTCTTT | CASSSSGAQGFPLNTEAFF
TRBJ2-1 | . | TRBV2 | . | TGTGCCAGCGGTGTCGGGGGACCTTACAATGAGCAGTTCTTC | CASGVGGPYNEQFF
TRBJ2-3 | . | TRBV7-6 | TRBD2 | TGTGCCAGCAGCCGACCAACTAGCGGGGGAGCAGATACGCAGTATTTT | CASSRPTSGGADTQYF
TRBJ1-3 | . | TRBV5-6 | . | TGTGCCAGCAGCGGACGGGGTTCTGGAAACACCATATATTTT | CASSGRGSGNTIYF
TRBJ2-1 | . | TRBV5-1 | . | TGCGCCAGCAGCTTGGAGGGACTGGGGTCCTCCTACAATGAGCAGTTCTTC | CASSLEGLGSSYNEQFF
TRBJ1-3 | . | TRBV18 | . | TGTGCCAGCTCACCAGGGGTCGGGGGGCCTTCAGGAAACACCATATATTTT | CASSPGVGGPSGNTIYF
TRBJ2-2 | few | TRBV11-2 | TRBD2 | TGTGCCAGCAGCCCTTCCCTTAGCGGGGGGGCGAAGCTGTTTTTT | CASSPSLSGGAKLFF
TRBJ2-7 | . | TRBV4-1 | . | TGCGCCAGCAGCCAGGCCGCCCTAGCAAACCCTCCCTACGAGCAGTACTTC | CASSQAALANPPYEQYF
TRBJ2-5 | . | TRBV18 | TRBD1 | TGTGCCAGCTCACCATCCGGGACAGGGGGCCTGGAGACCCAGTACTTC | CASSPSGTGGLETQYF
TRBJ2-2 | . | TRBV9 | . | TGTGCCAGCAGGGGGCAGGCAAACACCGGGGAGCTGTTTTTT | CASRGQANTGELFF
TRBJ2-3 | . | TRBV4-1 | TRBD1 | TGCGCCAGCAGCCAAAGCCCCCCAGGGGGCGGCACAGATACGCAGTATTTT | CASSQSPPGGGTDTQYF
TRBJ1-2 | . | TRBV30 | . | TGTGCCTGGAGTGTACCGGAGGCGGCCTATGGCTACACCTTC | CAWSVPEAAYGYTF
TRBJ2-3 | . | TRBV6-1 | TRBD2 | TGTGCCAGCAGTGAAAGCGGGGGGGGCACAGATACGCAGTATTTT | CASSESGGGTDTQYF
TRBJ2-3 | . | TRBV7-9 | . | TGTGCCAGCAGAACAGGGTCGGTCACAGATACGCAGTATTTT | CASRTGSVTDTQYF
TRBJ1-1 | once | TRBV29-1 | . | TGCAGCGTAGGAACAGTGGAGGGCACTGAAGCTTTCTTT | CSVGTVEGTEAFF
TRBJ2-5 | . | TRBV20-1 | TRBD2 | TGCAGTGCTACCAGGGAGGGGACCCAGTACTTC | CSATREGTQYF
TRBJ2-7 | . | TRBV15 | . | TGTGCCACCAGCAGAGACCTTGAGAACGAGCAGTACTTC | CATSRDLENEQYF
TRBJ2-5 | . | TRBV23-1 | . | TGCGCCAGCAGTCGTTCCCACAGCCAGTACTTC | CASSRSHSQYF
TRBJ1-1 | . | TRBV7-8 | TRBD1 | TGTGCCAGCAGCCATATTGGGACAGCCATGAACACTGAAGCTTTCTTT | CASSHIGTAMNTEAFF
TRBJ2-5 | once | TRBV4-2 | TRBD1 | TGTGCCAGCAGCCATTCAACCGGGACAGAACAAGAGACCCAGTACTTC | CASSHSTGTEQETQYF
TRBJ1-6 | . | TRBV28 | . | TGTGCCAGCAGTCCCGGGGGGGCGCATTCACCCCTCCACTTT | CASSPGGAHSPLHF